A single sample gave rise to the 10 T cell receptor beta chains below, sequenced in a study of graft-versus-host responses after intestinal transplantation. Only in-frame clones appear in the TCRdb table, and some are missing; sequencing was by immunoSEQ multiplex PCR. This sample has around 45,000 clones, with approximately 94% found just once. This specimen was PBMCs, taken roughly 51 weeks after intestinal transplant. These receptors all stem from a human patient who received an intestinal transplant, so some T cells may come from the graft donor.

The chain carries TRBV18 and TRBJ1-1; 8 bases agree with TRBD1. Germline lookup yields CDR1 KGHSH and CDR2 LQKENI. The CDR3 extends over 15 amino acids. J was trimmed by 4 bases and V by 3 bases; bases with no gene match: 7. The CDR3 loop reads CASSPLTGVLTEAFF. The CDR3 DNA sequence: TGTGCCAGCTCACCCCTGACAGGGGTCCTCACTGAAGCTTTCTTT.

This clone has a single count. The V and J genes are TRBV28 and TRBJ1-5; D gene ambiguous. Trimming removed 7 bases from V and 7 bases from J, with 17 bases in between. Per the germline V gene, CDR1 is MDHEN and CDR2 is SYDVKM. This CDR3 has 14 amino acids. The CDR3 loop is CASTDTLQRQPQHF. The DNA for the CDR3 is TGTGCCAGCACCGACACCCTACAACGGCAGCCCCAGCATTTT.

V is TRBV6-1 and J is TRBJ2-1; tentative D call: TRBD1 (6 bases). V lost 8 bases and J lost 10, with 15 bases in between. This CDR3 contains 12 residues. Germline CDR1 is MNHNS and CDR2 is SASEGT. For the CDR3, the DNA is TGTGCCAGCCTACAGGGCTCTTGGGAGCAGTTCTTC. Protein: CASLQGSWEQFF.

This chain uses TRBV19 with TRBJ2-1, with 9 bases fitting TRBD2. This CDR3 is 15 amino acids long. Germline V gene sequence: CDR1 LNHDA, CDR2 SQIVND (reference sequence). V lost 4 bases, J lost 8 bases, and 9 bases stayed unmatched. In DNA form, the CDR3 reads TGTGCCAGTAGTAGCCAAAGGCGGGGGGGACATGAGCAGTTCTTC. Encoded protein: CASSSQRRGGHEQFF.

V gene TRBV12-5 combines with J gene TRBJ1-6; D may be TRBD1 (5 bases). Trimming took off 1 base at V and 9 bases at J, with 16 bases between the two ends. CDR1 is LGHNT and CDR2 is FRNRAP in the germline V gene. The length of the CDR3 is 16 residues. The CDR3 protein is CASGLGQGGWGSPLHF. The CDR3 bases are TGTGCTAGTGGTTTGGGGCAGGGAGGTTGGGGTTCACCCCTCCACTTT. Variable domain in full (rest from reference TRBV12-5 and TRBJ1-6): DARVTQTPRHKVTEMGQEVTMRCQPILGHNTVFWYRQTMMQGLELLAYFRNRAPLDDSGMPKDRFSAEMPDATLATLKIQPSEPRDSAVYFCASGLGQGGWGSPLHFGNGTRLTVT.

This chain joins TRBV6-1 and TRBJ2-1; D gene unclear. The CDR3 loop spans 15 amino acids. Germline loops: CDR1 MNHNS, CDR2 SASEGT. V was clipped by 2 bases and J by 0 bases, with 8 bases between them. The CDR3 DNA follows: TGTGCCAGCAGTGAATCGTGGAGCTCCTACAATGAGCAGTTCTTC. Its translation is CASSESWSSYNEQFF.

V and J are TRBV4-1 and TRBJ1-5, with D unclear. The CDR3 has 17 residues. Trimming took 0 bases from V and 7 from J, leaving 19 bases between them. Per the germline V gene, CDR1 is MGHRA and CDR2 is YSYEKL. CDR3 bases: TGCGCCAGCAGCCAAGATGACGACTCGGAGGTGGAGCAGCCCCAGCATTTT. Residues: CASSQDDDSEVEQPQHF.

V usage is TRBV5-1 and J usage is TRBJ2-5; 8 positions agree with TRBD1. Unmatched junction bases numbered 10, after V lost 3 bases and J lost 3 bases. The germline gives CDR1 SGHRS, CDR2 YFSETQ. There are 16 residues in the CDR3. CDR3: CASSSKRTGIEETQYF. In DNA, the CDR3 is TGCGCCAGCAGCTCCAAGAGGACAGGGATAGAAGAGACCCAGTACTTC.

This clone was recorded once. V gene TRBV25-1 combines with J gene TRBJ1-6; D call uncertain. The germline V gene has CDR1 MGHDK and CDR2 SYGVNS. This CDR3 is built from 15 residues. Trimming removed 1 base at V and 0 bases at J, with 4 bases between. In nucleotides, the CDR3 is TGTGCCAGCAGTGAATCAGGCTCCTATAATTCACCCCTCCACTTT. This translates into CASSESGSYNSPLHF. Combining the CDR3 with reference TRBV25-1 and TRBJ1-6 gives the whole variable domain EADIYQTPRYLVIGTGKKITLECSQTMGHDKMYWYQQDPGMELHLIHYSYGVNSTEKGDLSSESTVSRIRTEHFPLTLESARPSHTSQYLCASSESGSYNSPLHFGNGTRLTVT.

V usage is TRBV7-9 and J usage is TRBJ1-2; 7 nucleotides match TRBD1. The CDR3 covers 14 residues. Unmatched junction bases numbered 3, after V lost 1 base and J lost 4 bases. The germline V gene encodes CDR1 SEHNR and CDR2 FQNEAQ (reference sequence). The CDR3 reads CASSLGQGFYGYTF. The CDR3 nucleotides are TGTGCCAGCAGCTTAGGACAGGGTTTCTATGGCTACACCTTC.